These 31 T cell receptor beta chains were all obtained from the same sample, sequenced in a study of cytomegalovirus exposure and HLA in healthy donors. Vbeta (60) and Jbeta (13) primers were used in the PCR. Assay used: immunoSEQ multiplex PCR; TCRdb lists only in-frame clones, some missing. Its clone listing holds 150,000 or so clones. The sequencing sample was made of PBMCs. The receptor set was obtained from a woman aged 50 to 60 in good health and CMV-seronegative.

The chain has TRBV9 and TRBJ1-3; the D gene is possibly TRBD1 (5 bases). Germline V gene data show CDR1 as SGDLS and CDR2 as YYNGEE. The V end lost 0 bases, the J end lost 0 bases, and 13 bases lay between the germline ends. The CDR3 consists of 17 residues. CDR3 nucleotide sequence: TGTGCCAGCAGCGTAGCTACCGGGGGGAACTCTGGAAACACCATATATTTT. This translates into CASSVATGGNSGNTIYF.

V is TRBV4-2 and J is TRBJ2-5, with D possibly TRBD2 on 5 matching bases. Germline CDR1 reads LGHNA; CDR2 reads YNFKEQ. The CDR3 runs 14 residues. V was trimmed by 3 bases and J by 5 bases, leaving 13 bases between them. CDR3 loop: CASSHNLGEETQYF. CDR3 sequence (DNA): TGTGCCAGCAGCCATAATTTGGGAGAGGAGACCCAGTACTTC.

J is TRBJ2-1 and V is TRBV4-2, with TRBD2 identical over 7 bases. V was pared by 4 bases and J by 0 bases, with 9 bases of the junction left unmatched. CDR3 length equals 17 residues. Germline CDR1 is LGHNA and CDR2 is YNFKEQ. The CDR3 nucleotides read TGTGCCAGCAGCCTTCGCAGCGGGGCACGCTCCTACAATGAGCAGTTCTTC. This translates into CASSLRSGARSYNEQFF.

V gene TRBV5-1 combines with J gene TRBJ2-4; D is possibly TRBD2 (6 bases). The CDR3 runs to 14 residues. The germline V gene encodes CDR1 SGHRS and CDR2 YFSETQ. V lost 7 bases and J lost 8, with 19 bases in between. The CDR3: CASSAGGAEDIQYF. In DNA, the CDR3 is TGCGCCAGCTCAGCTGGCGGGGCCGAGGACATTCAGTACTTC.

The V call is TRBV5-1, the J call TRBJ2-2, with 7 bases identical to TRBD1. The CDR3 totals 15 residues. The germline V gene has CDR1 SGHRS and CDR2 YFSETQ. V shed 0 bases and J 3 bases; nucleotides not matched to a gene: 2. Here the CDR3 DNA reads TGCGCCAGCAGCTTGGAGGGGGCCCACACCGGGGAGCTGTTTTTT. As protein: CASSLEGAHTGELFF.

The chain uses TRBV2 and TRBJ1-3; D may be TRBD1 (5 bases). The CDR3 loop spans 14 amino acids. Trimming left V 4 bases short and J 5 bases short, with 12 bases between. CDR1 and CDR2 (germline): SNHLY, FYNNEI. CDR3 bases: TGTGCCAGCAGTGGGACATCGGCCCGAAACACCATATATTTT. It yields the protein CASSGTSARNTIYF.

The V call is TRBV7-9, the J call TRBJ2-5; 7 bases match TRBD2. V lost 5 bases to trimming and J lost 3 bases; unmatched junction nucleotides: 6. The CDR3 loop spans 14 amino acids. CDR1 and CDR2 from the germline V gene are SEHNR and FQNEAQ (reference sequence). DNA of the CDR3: TGTGCCAGCAGCCCCTTCCGGGGGGAAGAGACCCAGTACTTC. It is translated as CASSPFRGEETQYF. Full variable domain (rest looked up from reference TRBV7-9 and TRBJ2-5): DTGVSQNPRHKITKRGQNVTFRCDPISEHNRLYWYRQTLGQGPEFLTYFQNEAQLEKSRLLSDRFSAERPKGSFSTLEIQRTEQGDSAMYLCASSPFRGEETQYFGPGTRLLVL.

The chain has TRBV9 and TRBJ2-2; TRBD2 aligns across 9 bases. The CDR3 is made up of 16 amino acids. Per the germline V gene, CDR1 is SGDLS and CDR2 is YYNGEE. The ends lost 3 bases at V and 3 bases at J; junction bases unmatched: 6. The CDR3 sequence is CASSALAGGYTGELFF. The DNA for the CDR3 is TGTGCCAGCAGCGCCCTGGCGGGGGGGTACACCGGGGAGCTGTTTTTT.

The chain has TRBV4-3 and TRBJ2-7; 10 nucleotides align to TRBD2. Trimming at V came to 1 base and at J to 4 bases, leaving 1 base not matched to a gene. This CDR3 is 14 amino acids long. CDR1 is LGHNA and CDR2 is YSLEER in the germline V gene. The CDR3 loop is CASSQGSGGYEQYF. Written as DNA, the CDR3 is TGCGCCAGCAGCCAAGGTAGCGGGGGGTACGAGCAGTACTTC.

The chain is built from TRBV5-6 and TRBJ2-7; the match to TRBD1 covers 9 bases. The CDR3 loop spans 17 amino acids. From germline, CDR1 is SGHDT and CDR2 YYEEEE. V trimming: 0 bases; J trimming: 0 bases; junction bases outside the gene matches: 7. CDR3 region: CASSLVGQGKSSYEQYF. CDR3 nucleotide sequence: TGTGCCAGCAGCTTGGTGGGACAGGGAAAAAGCTCCTACGAGCAGTACTTC.

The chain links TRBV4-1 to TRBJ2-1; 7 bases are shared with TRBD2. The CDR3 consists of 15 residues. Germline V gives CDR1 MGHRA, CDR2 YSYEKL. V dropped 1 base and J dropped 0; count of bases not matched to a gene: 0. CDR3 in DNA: TGCGCCAGCAGCCAAGGGACTAGCTCCTACAATGAGCAGTTCTTC. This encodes CASSQGTSSYNEQFF.

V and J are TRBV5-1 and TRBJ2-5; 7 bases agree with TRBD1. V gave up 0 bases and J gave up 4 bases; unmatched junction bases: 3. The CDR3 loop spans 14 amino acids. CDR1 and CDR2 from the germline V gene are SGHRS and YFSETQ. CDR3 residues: CASSLATGRETQYF. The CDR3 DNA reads TGCGCCAGCAGCTTGGCGACAGGGAGAGAGACCCAGTACTTC.

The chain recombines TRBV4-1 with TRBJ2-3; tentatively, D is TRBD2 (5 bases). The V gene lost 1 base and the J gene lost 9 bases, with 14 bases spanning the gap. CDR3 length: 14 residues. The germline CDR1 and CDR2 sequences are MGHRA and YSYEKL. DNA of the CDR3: TGCGCCAGCAGCCAAGCATGGGAGTTTGGGACGCAGTATTTT. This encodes CASSQAWEFGTQYF.

The DNA of the CDR3 is TGTGCCAGCAACCCTACCCCTGGGACAGGCCATCAGAGCTCCTACAATGAGCAGTTCTTC. Translated: CASNPTPGTGHQSSYNEQFF. V and J are TRBV28 and TRBJ2-1; 8 nucleotides agree with TRBD1. Germline V lookup: CDR1 MDHEN, CDR2 SYDVKM. This CDR3 is 20 amino acids long. Germline trimming cut 7 bases from V and 0 bases from J; bases unmatched to any gene: 20.

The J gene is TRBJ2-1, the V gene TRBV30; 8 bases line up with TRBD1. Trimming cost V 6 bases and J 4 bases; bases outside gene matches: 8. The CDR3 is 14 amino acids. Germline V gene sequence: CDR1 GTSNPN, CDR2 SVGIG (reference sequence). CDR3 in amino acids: CACLPGQVYNEQFF. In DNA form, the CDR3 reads TGTGCCTGCCTACCGGGACAGGTGTACAATGAGCAGTTCTTC.

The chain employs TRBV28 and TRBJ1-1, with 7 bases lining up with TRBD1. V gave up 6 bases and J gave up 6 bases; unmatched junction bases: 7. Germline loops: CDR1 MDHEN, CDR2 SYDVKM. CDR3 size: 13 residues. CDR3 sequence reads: CASSQQGLSEAFF. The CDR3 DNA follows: TGTGCCAGCAGCCAACAGGGGTTATCTGAAGCTTTCTTT. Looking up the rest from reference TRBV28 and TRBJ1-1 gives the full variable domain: DVKVTQSSRYLVKRTGEKVFLECVQDMDHENMFWYRQDPGLGLRLIYFSYDVKMKEKGDIPEGYSVSREKKERFSLILESASTNQTSMYLCASSQQGLSEAFFGQGTRLTVV.

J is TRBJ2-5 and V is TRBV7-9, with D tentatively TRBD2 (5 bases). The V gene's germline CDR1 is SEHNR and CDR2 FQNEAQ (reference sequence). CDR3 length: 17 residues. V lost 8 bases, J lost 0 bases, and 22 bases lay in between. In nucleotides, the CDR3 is TGTGCCAGCGCTGCCGGGGTGGGGTCCTGGTACCAAGAGACCCAGTACTTC. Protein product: CASAAGVGSWYQETQYF.

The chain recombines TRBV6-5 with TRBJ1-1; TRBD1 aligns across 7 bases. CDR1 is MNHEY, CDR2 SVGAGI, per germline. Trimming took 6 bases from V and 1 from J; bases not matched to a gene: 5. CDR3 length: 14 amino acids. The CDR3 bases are TGTGCCAGCAGGGCGGGACAGCCGAACACTGAAGCTTTCTTT. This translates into CASRAGQPNTEAFF.

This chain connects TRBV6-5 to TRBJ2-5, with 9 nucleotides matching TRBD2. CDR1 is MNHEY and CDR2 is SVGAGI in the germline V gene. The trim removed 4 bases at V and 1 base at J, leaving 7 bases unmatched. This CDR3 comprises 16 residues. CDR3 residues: CASSSLAGARQETQYF. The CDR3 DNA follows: TGTGCCAGCAGTTCCTTAGCGGGAGCTCGCCAAGAGACCCAGTACTTC.

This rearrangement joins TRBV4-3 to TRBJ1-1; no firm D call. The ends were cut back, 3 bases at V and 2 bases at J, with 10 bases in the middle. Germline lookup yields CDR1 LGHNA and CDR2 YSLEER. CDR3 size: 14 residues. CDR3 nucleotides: TGCGCCAGCAGCCAGGTCCCACATAACACTGAAGCTTTCTTT. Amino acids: CASSQVPHNTEAFF.

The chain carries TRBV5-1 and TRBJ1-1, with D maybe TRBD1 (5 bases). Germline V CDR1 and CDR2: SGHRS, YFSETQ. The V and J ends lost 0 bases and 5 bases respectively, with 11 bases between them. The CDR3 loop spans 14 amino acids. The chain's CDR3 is CASSLGQGFTEAFF. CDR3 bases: TGCGCCAGCAGCTTGGGGCAGGGTTTTACTGAAGCTTTCTTT.

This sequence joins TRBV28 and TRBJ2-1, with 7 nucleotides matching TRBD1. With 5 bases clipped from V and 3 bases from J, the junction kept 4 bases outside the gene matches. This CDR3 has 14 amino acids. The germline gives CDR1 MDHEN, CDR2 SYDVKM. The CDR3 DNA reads TGTGCCAGCAGTAGACAGGGTCACTACAATGAGCAGTTCTTC. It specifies CASSRQGHYNEQFF. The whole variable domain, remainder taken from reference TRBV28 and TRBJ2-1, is DVKVTQSSRYLVKRTGEKVFLECVQDMDHENMFWYRQDPGLGLRLIYFSYDVKMKEKGDIPEGYSVSREKKERFSLILESASTNQTSMYLCASSRQGHYNEQFFGPGTRLTVL.

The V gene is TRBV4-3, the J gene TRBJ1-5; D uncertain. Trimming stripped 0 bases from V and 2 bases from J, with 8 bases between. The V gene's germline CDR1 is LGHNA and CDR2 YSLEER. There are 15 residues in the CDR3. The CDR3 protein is CASSQERSRNQPQHF. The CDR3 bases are TGCGCCAGCAGCCAAGAACGGAGCCGCAATCAGCCCCAGCATTTT.

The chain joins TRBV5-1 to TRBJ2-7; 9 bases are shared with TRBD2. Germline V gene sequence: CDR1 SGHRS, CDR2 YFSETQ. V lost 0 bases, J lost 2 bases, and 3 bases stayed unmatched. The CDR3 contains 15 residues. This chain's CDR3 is CASSLVAGGAYEQYF. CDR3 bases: TGCGCCAGCAGCTTGGTGGCGGGAGGGGCCTACGAGCAGTACTTC.

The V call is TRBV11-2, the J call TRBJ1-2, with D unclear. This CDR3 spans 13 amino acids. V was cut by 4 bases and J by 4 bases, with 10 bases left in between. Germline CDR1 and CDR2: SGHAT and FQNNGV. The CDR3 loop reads CASSSRTPYGYTF. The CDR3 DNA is TGTGCCAGCAGCTCACGGACTCCCTATGGCTACACCTTC.

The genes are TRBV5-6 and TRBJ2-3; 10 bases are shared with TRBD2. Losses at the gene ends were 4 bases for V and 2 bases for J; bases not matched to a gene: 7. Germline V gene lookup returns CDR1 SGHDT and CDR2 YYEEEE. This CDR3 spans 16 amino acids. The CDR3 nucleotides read TGTGCCAGCAGCCCCCTAGCGGGGGCCCTCACAGATACGCAGTATTTT. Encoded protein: CASSPLAGALTDTQYF.

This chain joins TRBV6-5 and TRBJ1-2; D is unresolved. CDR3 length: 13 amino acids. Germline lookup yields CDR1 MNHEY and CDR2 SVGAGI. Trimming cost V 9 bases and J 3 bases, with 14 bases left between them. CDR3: CASREGRYYGYTF. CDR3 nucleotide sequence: TGTGCCAGTCGAGAGGGCCGCTACTATGGCTACACCTTC.

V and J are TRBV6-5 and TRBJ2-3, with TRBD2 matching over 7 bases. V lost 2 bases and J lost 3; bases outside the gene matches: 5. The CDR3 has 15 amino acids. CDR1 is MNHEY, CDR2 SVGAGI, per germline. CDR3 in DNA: TGTGCCAGCAGTTACGTTGCTAGCGGTACAGATACGCAGTATTTT. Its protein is CASSYVASGTDTQYF.

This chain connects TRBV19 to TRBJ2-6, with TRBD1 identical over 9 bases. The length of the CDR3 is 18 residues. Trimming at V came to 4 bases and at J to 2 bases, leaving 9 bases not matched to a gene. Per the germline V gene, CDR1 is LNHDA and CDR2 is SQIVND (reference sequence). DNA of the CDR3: TGTGCCAGTAGTACCCCGGGACAGGGAGGCCCTGGGGCCAACGTCCTGACTTTC. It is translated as CASSTPGQGGPGANVLTF. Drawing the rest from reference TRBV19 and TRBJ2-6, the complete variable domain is DGGITQSPKYLFRKEGQNVTLSCEQNLNHDAMYWYRQDPGQGLRLIYYSQIVNDFQKGDIAEGYSVSREKKESFPLTVTSAQKNPTAFYLCASSTPGQGGPGANVLTFGAGSRLTVL.

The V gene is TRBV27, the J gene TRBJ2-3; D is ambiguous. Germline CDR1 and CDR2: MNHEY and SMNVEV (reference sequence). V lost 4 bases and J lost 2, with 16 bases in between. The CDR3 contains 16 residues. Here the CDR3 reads CASSSRRGSPTDTQYF. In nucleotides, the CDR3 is TGTGCCAGCAGTTCCCGGCGAGGATCTCCCACAGATACGCAGTATTTT.

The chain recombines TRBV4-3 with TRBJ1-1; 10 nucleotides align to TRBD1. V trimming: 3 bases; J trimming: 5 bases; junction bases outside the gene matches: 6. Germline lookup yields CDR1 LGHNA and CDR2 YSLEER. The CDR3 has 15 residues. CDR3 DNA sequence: TGCGCCAGCAGCCAGGACGGGACAGGGGCGACTGAAGCTTTCTTT. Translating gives CASSQDGTGATEAFF.